This T cell receptor beta chain comes out of a study of shared clonotypes between healthy human individuals. Assay: immunoSEQ multiplex PCR; the TCRdb copy retains only in-frame clones and omits some. Of around 1.6 million clones listed, 95% to 99% are singletons. The germline V gene has CDR1 MNHEY and CDR2 SVGAGI. This CDR3 has 16 residues. The ends lost 0 bases at V and 7 bases at J; junction bases unmatched: 8. The sample taken for sequencing was naive CD4+ T cells sorted from blood. Described subset: CD45RA+ positively selected. The chain is built from TRBV6-5 and TRBJ2-2; 7 nucleotides agree with TRBD2. This TCR derives from a man under 40 in good health. CDR3 bases: TGTGCCAGCAGTTACTCGGGCGGGAGAGCGTTCGGGGAGCTGTTTTTT. This codes for CASSYSGGRAFGELFF.